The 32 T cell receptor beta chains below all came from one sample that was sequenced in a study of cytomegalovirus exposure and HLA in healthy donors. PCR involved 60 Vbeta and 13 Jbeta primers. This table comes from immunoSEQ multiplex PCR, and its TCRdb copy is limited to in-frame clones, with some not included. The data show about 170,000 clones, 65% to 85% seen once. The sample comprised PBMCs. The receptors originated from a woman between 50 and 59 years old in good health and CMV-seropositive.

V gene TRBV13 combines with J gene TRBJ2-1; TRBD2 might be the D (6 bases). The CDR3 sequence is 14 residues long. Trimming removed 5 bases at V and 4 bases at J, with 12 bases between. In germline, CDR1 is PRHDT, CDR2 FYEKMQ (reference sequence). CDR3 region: CASSRGGGYNEQFF. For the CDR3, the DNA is TGTGCCAGCAGCCGAGGCGGAGGGTACAATGAGCAGTTCTTC.

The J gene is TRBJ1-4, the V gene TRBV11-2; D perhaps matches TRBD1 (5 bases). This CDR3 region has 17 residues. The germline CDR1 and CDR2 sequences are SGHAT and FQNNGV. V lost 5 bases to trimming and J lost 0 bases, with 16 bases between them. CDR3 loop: CASSLKRDSTTNEKLFF. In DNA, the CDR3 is TGTGCCAGCAGCCTTAAGAGAGACAGCACAACTAATGAAAAACTGTTTTTT.

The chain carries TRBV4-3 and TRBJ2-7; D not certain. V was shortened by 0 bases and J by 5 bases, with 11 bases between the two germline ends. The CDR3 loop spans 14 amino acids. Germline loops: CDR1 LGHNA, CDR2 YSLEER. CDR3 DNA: TGCGCCAGCAGCCAAGATAGGATGAGCGACGAGCAGTACTTC. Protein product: CASSQDRMSDEQYF.

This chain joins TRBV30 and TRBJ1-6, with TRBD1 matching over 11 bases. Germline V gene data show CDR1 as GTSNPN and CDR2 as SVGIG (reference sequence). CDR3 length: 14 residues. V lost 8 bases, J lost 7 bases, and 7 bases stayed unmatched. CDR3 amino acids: CAGRGTGGNSPLHF. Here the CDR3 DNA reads TGTGCCGGGCGGGGGACAGGGGGGAATTCACCCCTCCACTTT. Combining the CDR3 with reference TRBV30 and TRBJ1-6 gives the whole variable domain SQTIHQWPATLVQPVGSPLSLECTVEGTSNPNLYWYRQAAGRGLQLLFYSVGIGQISSEVPQNLSASRPQDRQFILSSKKLLLSDSGFYLCAGRGTGGNSPLHFGNGTRLTVT.

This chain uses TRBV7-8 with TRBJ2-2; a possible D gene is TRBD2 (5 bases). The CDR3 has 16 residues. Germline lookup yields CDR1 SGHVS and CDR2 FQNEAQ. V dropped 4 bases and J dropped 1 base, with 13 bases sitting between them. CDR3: CASSWASGQNTGELFF. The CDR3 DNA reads TGTGCCAGCAGCTGGGCCAGCGGCCAGAACACCGGGGAGCTGTTTTTT.

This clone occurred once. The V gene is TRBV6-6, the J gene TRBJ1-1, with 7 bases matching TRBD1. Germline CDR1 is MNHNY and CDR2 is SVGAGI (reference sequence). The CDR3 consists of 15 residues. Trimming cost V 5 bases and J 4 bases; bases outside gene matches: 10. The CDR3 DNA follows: TGTGCCAGCAGTCGGGGGGGCACAGGGGTCACTGAAGCTTTCTTT. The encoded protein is CASSRGGTGVTEAFF.

The CDR3 sequence: CASSFSGTSFYNEQFF. The CDR3 DNA sequence: TGCGCCAGCAGCTTTTCTGGGACTAGCTTCTACAATGAGCAGTTCTTC. The chain joins TRBV5-1 to TRBJ2-1; TRBD2 aligns across 9 bases. The germline CDR1 and CDR2 sequences are SGHRS and YFSETQ. CDR3 length: 16 residues. J was trimmed by 3 bases and V by 2 bases; bases with no gene match: 6.

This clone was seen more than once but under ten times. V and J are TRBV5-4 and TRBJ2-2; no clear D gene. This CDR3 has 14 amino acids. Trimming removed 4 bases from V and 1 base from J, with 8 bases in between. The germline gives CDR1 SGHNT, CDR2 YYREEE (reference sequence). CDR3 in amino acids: CASSPTLNTGELFF. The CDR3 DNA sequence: TGTGCCAGCAGCCCGACATTGAACACCGGGGAGCTGTTTTTT.

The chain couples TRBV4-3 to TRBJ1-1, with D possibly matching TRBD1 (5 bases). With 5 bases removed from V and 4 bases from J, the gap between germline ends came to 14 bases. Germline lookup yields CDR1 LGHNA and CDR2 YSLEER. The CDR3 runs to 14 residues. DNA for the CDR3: TGCGCCAGCAGCGGGGGGAGGAGACCCACTGAAGCTTTCTTT. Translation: CASSGGRRPTEAFF.

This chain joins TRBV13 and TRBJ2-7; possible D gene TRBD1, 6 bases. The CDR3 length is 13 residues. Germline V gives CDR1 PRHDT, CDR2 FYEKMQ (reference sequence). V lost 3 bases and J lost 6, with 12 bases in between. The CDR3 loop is CASSFHRVSEQYF. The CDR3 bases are TGTGCCAGCAGCTTCCACAGGGTAAGCGAGCAGTACTTC.

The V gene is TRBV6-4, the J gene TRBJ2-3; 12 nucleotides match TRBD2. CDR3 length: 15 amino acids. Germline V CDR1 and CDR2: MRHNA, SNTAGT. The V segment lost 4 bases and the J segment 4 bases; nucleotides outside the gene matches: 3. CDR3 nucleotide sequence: TGTGCCAGCAGTGTGTCTAGCGGGGGGGCAGATACGCAGTATTTT. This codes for CASSVSSGGADTQYF.

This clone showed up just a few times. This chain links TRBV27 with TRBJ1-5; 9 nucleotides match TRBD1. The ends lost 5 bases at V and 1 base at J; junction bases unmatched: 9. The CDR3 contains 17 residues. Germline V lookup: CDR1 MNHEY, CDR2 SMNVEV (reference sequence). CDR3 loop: CASSLTRDRVSNQPQHF. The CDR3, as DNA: TGTGCCAGCAGTCTTACGCGGGACAGGGTAAGCAATCAGCCCCAGCATTTT.

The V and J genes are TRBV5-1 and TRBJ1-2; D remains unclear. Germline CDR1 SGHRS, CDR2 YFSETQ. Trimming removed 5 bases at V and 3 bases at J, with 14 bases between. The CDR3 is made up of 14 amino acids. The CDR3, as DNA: TGCGCCAGCAGTCCTCGGCGGGCAGACTATGGCTACACCTTC. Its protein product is CASSPRRADYGYTF.

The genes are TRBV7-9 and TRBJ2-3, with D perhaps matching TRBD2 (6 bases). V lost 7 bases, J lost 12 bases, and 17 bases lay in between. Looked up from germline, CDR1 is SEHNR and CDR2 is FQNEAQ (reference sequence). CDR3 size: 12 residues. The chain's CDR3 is CASTSGGTEQYF. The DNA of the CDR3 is TGTGCCAGCACCTCGGGTGGGACTGAACAGTATTTT.

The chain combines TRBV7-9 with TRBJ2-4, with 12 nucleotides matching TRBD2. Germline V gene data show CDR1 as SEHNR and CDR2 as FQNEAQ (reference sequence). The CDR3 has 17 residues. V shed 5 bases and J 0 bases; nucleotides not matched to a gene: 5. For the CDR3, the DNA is TGTGCCAGCAGCCCGGAGGGACTAGCGGGAGCCAAAAACATTCAGTACTTC. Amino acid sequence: CASSPEGLAGAKNIQYF.

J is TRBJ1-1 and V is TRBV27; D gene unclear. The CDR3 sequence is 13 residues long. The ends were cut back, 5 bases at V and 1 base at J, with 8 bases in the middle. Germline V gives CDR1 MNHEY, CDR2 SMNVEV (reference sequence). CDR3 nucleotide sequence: TGTGCCAGCAGTGCCTCCAGGAACACTGAAGCTTTCTTT. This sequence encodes CASSASRNTEAFF.

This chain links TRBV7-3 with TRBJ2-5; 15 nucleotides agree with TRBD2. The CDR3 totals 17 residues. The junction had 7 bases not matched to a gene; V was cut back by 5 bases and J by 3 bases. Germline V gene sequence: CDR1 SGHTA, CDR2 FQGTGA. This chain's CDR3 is CASSPGLAGGTEETQYF. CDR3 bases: TGTGCCAGCAGCCCTGGACTAGCGGGAGGGACTGAAGAGACCCAGTACTTC. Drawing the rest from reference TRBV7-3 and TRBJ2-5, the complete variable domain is GAGVSQTPSNKVTEKGKYVELRCDPISGHTALYWYRQSLGQGPEFLIYFQGTGAADDSGLPNDRFFAVRPEGSVSTLKIQRTERGDSAVYLCASSPGLAGGTEETQYFGPGTRLLVL.

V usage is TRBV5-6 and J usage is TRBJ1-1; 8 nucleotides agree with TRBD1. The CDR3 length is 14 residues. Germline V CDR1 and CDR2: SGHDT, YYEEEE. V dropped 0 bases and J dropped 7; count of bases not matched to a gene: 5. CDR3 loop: CASSLAGGEGEAFF. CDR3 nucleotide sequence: TGTGCCAGCAGCTTGGCAGGGGGCGAGGGTGAAGCTTTCTTT. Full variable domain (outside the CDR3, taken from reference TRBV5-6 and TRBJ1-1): DAGVTQSPTHLIKTRGQQVTLRCSPKSGHDTVSWYQQALGQGPQFIFQYYEEEERQRGNFPDRFSGHQFPNYSSELNVNALLLGDSALYLCASSLAGGEGEAFFGQGTRLTVV.

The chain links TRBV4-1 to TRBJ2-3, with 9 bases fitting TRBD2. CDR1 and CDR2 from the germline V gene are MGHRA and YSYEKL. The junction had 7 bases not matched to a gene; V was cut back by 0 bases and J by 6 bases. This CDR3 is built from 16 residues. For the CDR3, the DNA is TGCGCCAGCAGCCAAGATTGGCCTAGCGGGGCCGATACGCAGTATTTT. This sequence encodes CASSQDWPSGADTQYF.

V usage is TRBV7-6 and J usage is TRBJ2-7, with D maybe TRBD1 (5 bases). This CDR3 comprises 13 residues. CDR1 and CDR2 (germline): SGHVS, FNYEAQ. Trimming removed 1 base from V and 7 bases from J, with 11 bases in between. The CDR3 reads CASSLGVDREQYF. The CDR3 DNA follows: TGTGCCAGCAGCTTAGGGGTCGACAGAGAGCAGTACTTC.

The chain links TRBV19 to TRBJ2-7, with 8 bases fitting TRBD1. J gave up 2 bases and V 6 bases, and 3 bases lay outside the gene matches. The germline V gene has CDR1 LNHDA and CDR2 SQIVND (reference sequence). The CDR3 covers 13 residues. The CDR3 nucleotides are TGTGCCAGTAGGGACAGGGCGACCTACGAGCAGTACTTC. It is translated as CASRDRATYEQYF.

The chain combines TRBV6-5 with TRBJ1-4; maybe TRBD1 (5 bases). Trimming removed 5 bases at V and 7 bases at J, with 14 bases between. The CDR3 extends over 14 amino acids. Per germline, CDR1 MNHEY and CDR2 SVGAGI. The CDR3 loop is CASSPLTEAEKLFF. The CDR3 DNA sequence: TGTGCCAGCAGTCCATTGACAGAAGCTGAAAAACTGTTTTTT.

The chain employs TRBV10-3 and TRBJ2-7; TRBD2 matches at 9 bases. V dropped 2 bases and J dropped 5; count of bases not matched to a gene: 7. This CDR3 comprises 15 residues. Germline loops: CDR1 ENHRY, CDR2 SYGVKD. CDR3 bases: TGTGCCATCAGTGAGGGACTAGCGTCTTCCCACGAGCAGTACTTC. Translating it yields CAISEGLASSHEQYF.

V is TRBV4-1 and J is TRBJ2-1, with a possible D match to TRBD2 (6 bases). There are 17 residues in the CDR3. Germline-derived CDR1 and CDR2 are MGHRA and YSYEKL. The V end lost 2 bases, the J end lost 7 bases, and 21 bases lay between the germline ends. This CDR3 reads CASSQLSSGLSGNEQFF. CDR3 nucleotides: TGCGCCAGCAGCCAACTATCCTCGGGACTCAGCGGGAATGAGCAGTTCTTC.

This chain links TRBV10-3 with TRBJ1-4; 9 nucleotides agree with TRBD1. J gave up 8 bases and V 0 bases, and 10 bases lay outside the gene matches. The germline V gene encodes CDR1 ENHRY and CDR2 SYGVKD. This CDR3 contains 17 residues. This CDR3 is CAISESLPTGGREKLFF. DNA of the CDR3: TGTGCCATCAGTGAGTCCCTCCCCACAGGGGGCAGGGAAAAACTGTTTTTT.

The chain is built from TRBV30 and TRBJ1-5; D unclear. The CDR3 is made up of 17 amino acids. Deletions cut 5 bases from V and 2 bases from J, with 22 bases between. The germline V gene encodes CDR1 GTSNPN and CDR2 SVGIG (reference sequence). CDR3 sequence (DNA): TGTGCCTGGGGTCTCCCCCCCCCTCAACTTCGCAATCAGCCCCAGCATTTT. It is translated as CAWGLPPPQLRNQPQHF.

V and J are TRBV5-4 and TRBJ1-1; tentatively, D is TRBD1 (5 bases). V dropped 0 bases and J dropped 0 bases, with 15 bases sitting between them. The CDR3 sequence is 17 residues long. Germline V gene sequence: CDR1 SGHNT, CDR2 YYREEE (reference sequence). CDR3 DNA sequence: TGTGCCAGCAGCTTGGTACAGGCATCCCCTCTGAACACTGAAGCTTTCTTT. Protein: CASSLVQASPLNTEAFF.

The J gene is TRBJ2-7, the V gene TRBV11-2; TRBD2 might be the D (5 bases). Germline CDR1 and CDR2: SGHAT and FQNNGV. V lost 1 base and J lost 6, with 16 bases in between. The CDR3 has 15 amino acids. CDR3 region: CASSLGLASRGEQYF. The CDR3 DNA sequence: TGTGCCAGCAGCTTAGGTCTGGCGTCTCGGGGCGAGCAGTACTTC.

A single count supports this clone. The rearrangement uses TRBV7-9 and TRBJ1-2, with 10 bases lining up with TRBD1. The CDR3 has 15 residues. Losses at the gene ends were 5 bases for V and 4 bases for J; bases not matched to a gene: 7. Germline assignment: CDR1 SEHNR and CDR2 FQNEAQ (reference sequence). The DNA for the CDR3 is TGTGCCAGCAGCGGTCCGGGACAGGGGTCCTATGGCTACACCTTC. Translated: CASSGPGQGSYGYTF.

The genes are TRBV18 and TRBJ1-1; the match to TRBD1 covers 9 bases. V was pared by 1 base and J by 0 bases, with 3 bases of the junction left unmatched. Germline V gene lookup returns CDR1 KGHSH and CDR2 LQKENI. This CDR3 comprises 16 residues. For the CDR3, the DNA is TGTGCCAGCTCACCACTGACAGGGGGAATGAACACTGAAGCTTTCTTT. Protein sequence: CASSPLTGGMNTEAFF.

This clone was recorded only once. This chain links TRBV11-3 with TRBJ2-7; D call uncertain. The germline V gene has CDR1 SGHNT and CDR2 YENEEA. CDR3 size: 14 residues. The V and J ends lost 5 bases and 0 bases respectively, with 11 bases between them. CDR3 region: CASSLHPSSYEQYF. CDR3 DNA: TGTGCCAGCAGCCTTCACCCGAGCTCCTACGAGCAGTACTTC.

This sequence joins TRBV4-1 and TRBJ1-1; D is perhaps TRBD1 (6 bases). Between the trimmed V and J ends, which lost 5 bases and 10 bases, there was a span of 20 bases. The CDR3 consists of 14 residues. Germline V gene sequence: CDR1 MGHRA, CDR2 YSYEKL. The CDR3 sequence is CASSFQGGGYRAFF. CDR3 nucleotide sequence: TGCGCCAGCAGCTTCCAAGGGGGGGGCTACCGAGCTTTCTTT.